This T cell receptor beta chain was obtained from a study of cytomegalovirus exposure and HLA in healthy donors. About the study: Approximately 85 million unique TCRs from HLA-typed donors were held in an early release of data.

Broader study findings: TCR beta V- and J-gene trimming, according to a later analysis, was linked to a missense DCLRE1C variant.

Trimming took 4 bases from V and 5 from J, leaving 9 bases between them. This CDR3 is 12 amino acids long. From germline, CDR1 is SQVTM and CDR2 ANQGSEA. As for this clone: Its antigen is currently unknown.

The PCR made use of 60 Vbeta and 13 Jbeta primers. The protocol was immunoSEQ multiplex PCR, while the TCRdb copy is restricted to in-frame clones and leaves out a portion. The table lists some 120,000 clones, roughly four fifths of them singletons. The V gene is TRBV29-1, the J gene TRBJ2-1; a possible D gene is TRBD2 (5 bases). The sequence was obtained from a woman between 45 and 60 years old in good health and CMV-seropositive. Material for sequencing was PBMCs. This chain's CDR3 is CSVAWEHNEQFF. The DNA for the CDR3 is TGCAGCGTTGCGTGGGAGCACAATGAGCAGTTCTTC.